This T cell receptor beta chain is from a study of blood T cell repertoires in COVID-19. As for the study in general: Spain, Italy and the United States supplied samples that represented acute and convalescent COVID-19.

CDR1 is SGHRS and CDR2 is YFSETQ in the germline V gene. CDR3 length equals 15 residues. V was pared by 4 bases and J by 2 bases, with 5 bases of the junction left unmatched. The method was immunoSEQ multiplex PCR; TCRdb's version includes in-frame clones alone and lacks a portion of them. Of about 370,000 clones listed, around 89% are singletons. The rearrangement links TRBV5-1 to TRBJ1-4; 7 nucleotides line up with TRBD1. The source of this sequence is a woman aged 25 to 39 with COVID-19, enrolled during active disease. Sequencing was carried out using peripheral blood. CDR3 in amino acids: CASSVAGGTNEKLFF. In nucleotides, the CDR3 is TGCGCCAGCAGCGTTGCAGGGGGGACTAATGAAAAACTGTTTTTT.